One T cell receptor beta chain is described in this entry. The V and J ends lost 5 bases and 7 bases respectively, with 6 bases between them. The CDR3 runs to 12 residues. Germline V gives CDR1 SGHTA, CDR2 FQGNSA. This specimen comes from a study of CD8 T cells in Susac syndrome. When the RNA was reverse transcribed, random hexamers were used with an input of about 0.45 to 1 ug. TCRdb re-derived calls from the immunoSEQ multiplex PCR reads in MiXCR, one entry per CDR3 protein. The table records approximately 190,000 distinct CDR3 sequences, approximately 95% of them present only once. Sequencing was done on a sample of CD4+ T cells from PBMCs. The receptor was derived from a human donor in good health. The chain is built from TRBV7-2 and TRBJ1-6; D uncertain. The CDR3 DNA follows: TGTGCCAGCAGCCCCCTAAATTCACCCCTCCACTTT. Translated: CASSPLNSPLHF.